This T cell receptor (beta chain) was identified in a study of blood T cell repertoires in COVID-19. On the study more broadly: The study drew acute and convalescent COVID-19 samples from the United States, Italy and Spain.

The table lists this clone with a count of one. Original data processing: Amplifying reference gene primers gave estimates of nucleated cell counts. Method: immunoSEQ multiplex PCR; TCRdb's copy keeps in-frame clones and lacks some. Clone size and the V and J calls come from that table; the DNA yielded D and trimming. Among some 100,000 clones listed, more than 75% were seen once. Germline assignment: CDR1 MDHEN and CDR2 SYDVKM. The V gene end was trimmed by 6 bases and the J gene end by 6 bases; junction bases not matched to a gene: 5. The CDR3 contains 13 residues. The sequenced material came from peripheral blood. The chain combines TRBV28 with TRBJ2-7, with TRBD1 identical over 10 bases. The sequence was collected from a human donor in a cohort sampled during active COVID-19. CDR3 coding DNA: TGTGCCAGCAGAGACAGGGGGCATGGCGAGCAGTACTTC. It specifies CASRDRGHGEQYF.